This T cell receptor beta chain was obtained from a study of TIL therapy for anti-PD-1-resistant metastatic lung cancer. Points on this clone: Its antigen is currently unknown.

Sequencing used immunoSEQ v3. This table comes from immunoSEQ multiplex PCR, and its TCRdb copy is limited to in-frame clones, with some not included. This sample yields under 100,000 clones, of which about three fifths are seen a single time; around 9.9% belongs to the top ten. Germline V CDR1 and CDR2: SGHTA, FQGNSA. The CDR3 spans 15 residues. V lost 5 bases to trimming and J lost 0 bases, with 14 bases between them. Whole-study results and caveats: Many TIL product clones were absent from baseline tumor, suggesting clonal contraction. Compared with baseline intratumoral T cells, expanded TIL cultures were more clonal and less diverse (approximately 6% vs 31%).

Time point: pre-treatment sample, taken before nivolumab and TIL therapy. The tumor samples were excised metastases, mostly pleural nodules or supraclavicular lymph nodes. Tumors were harvested before any PD-1/PD-L1 blockade. Stage 4 NSCLC adults joined between late 2017 and 2020. This TCR derives from a person aged 25-79 years with non-small cell lung cancer. Sequenced here: tumor tissue, sampled at baseline. The V call is TRBV7-2, the J call TRBJ2-7, with TRBD2 as a possible D gene (5 bases). The CDR3 protein is CASSPISASSYEQYF. CDR3 nucleotides: TGTGCCAGCAGCCCGATTAGCGCCAGCTCCTACGAGCAGTACTTC.